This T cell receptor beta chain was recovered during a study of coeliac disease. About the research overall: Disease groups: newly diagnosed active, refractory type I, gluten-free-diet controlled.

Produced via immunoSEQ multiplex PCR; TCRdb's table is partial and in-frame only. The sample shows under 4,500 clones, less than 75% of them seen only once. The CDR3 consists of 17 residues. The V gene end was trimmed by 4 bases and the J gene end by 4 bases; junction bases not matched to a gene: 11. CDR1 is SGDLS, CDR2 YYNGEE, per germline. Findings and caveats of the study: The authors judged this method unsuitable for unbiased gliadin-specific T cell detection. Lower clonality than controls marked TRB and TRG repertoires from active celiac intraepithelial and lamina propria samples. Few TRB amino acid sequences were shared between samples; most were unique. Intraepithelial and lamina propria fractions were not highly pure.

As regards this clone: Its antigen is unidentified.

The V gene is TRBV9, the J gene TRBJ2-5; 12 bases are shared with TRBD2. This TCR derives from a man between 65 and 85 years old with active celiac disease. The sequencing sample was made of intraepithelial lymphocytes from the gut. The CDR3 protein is CASSPRPSGGARETQYF. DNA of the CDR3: TGTGCCAGCAGCCCAAGGCCTAGCGGGGGGGCCCGAGAGACCCAGTACTTC.